This T cell receptor beta chain was sequenced for a study of T cell repertoires in cytomegalovirus infection (dated by TCRdb to between 2019 and 2020). Some background on the complete study: Donor HLA type was relevant to the analysis, as public TCR beta signatures indicated carriage of CMV infection together with the matching HLA type.

The germline V end is reduced by 4 bases and the J end by 1 base; junction bases left unmatched: 5. The germline V gene encodes CDR1 SGHRS and CDR2 YFSETQ. The CDR3 goes from the cysteine to the phenylalanine over 16 residues. The entry retains the CDR3 DNA only, 48 bases that are in frame from base 1. The run used an Illumina HiSeq 1500. TCRdb reprocessing: public reads trimmed at Q25 with fastp, clones called with MiXCR, in-frame beta chains kept. All rows with the same CDR3 protein become a single entry with the most common DNA and genes. Counted in this sample were more than 150,000 distinct CDR3 sequences; about 30% of them appeared once. The ten largest clones capture 30% to 35% of the sample. Concerning this clonotype: Its antigen remains undetermined. No qualities accompany the bases; no much larger clone lies one base away.

The full study reports these points: The ex vivo response was dominated by HLA-C-restricted CMV-specific TCR beta clonotypes, which also provided the single most frequent clonotype in two of eight donors. Cumulative frequency of public TCR beta family members discriminated carriers of CMV infection plus the relevant HLA type in this cohort and an independent approximately 360-donor cohort.

The material sequenced was PBMCs. This clonotype was sampled from a human donor in good health (CMV status not recorded). Some clones in this sample may be carry-over from other donors' samples. The chain uses TRBV5-1 and TRBJ2-3, and 11 bases in between align with TRBD2. The nucleotides are TGCGCCAGCAGCCGACCGACTAGCGGGGGCACAGATACGCAGTATTTT. This is translated as CASSRPTSGGTDTQYF.